The 19 T cell receptor beta chains presented below share a single source sample, sequenced in a study of T-cell reconstitution after alpha-beta-depleted transplantation in children. TCRbeta library construction was performed incorporating unique molecular identifiers. From the PCR reads, TCRdb called clonotypes with MiXCR, one entry per CDR3 protein. The sample has about 500,000 distinct CDR3 sequences; 32% are singletons. The input for sequencing was PBMCs from the stem cell graft donor, taken from the stem cell graft. These receptor sequences come from a human donor who donated a stem cell graft to a child with aplastic anemia.

This rearrangement joins TRBV6-2 or TRBV6-3 to TRBJ2-7, with D possibly TRBD1 on 6 matching bases. Germline lookup yields CDR1 MNHEY and CDR2 SVGEGT. Trimming took off 5 bases at V and 0 bases at J, with 8 bases between the two ends. This CDR3 comprises 13 residues. The CDR3 reads CASSRGHSYEQYF. The CDR3 coding sequence is TGTGCCAGCAGTCGGGGACACTCCTACGAGCAGTACTTC.

This clonotype was seen a handful of times. This sequence joins TRBV5-1 and TRBJ1-2; D gene unclear. CDR3 size: 14 residues. The germline V and J ends were trimmed by 0 bases and 8 bases, with 14 bases remaining between them. CDR1 is SGHRS, CDR2 YFSETQ, per germline. The CDR3 reads CASSLAGGFEGYTF. The CDR3 DNA sequence: TGCGCCAGCAGCTTGGCAGGAGGGTTCGAAGGCTACACCTTC.

This clonotype was found a few times. This chain joins TRBV24-1 and TRBJ2-5; a weak D match, TRBD2 (6 bases). The CDR3 loop spans 13 amino acids. The V and J ends lost 7 bases and 5 bases respectively, with 13 bases between them. Germline loops: CDR1 KGHDR, CDR2 SFDVKD. CDR3: CATSPTSWETQYF. The CDR3 nucleotides are TGTGCCACCAGCCCGACTAGTTGGGAGACCCAGTACTTC.

J is TRBJ2-1 and V is TRBV6-2 or TRBV6-3, with 8 bases identical to TRBD2. Trimming at V came to 3 bases and at J to 4 bases, leaving 11 bases not matched to a gene. CDR1 is MNHEY, CDR2 SVGEGT, per germline. The length of the CDR3 is 17 residues. CDR3: CASSYHRSGRPYNEQFF. The CDR3 DNA is TGTGCCAGCAGTTATCACCGGAGCGGGAGACCATACAATGAGCAGTTCTTC.

J is TRBJ2-1 and V is TRBV29-1; possible D gene TRBD2, 7 bases. From germline, CDR1 is SQVTM and CDR2 ANQGSEA. The CDR3 has 13 amino acids. Trimming took off 7 bases at V and 7 bases at J, with 17 bases between the two ends. CDR3 in amino acids: CSGGGGVGNEQFF. The CDR3, as DNA: TGCAGCGGGGGGGGCGGGGTAGGGAATGAGCAGTTCTTC.

V usage is TRBV5-1 and J usage is TRBJ1-2, with TRBD1 matching over 7 bases. Per the germline V gene, CDR1 is SGHRS and CDR2 is YFSETQ. This CDR3 spans 12 amino acids. Trimming at V came to 8 bases and at J to 7 bases, leaving 8 bases not matched to a gene. CDR3: CASRSQGGGYTF. The CDR3 nucleotides are TGCGCCAGTCGCTCCCAGGGGGGTGGCTACACCTTC.

This clonotype showed up just a few times. J is TRBJ2-1 and V is TRBV4-3, with D maybe TRBD1 (5 bases). The CDR3 is made up of 15 amino acids. CDR1 LGHNA and CDR2 YSLEER come from the germline V gene. Trimming removed 1 base at V and 6 bases at J, with 13 bases between. The CDR3: CASSQGGGRGNEQFF. The CDR3 DNA is TGCGCCAGCAGCCAAGGGGGTGGAAGGGGCAATGAGCAGTTCTTC.

This clonotype turned up a few times. V usage is TRBV20-1 and J usage is TRBJ2-1, with D unclear. Trimming stripped 6 bases from V and 1 base from J, with 16 bases between. The CDR3 spans 15 residues. The V gene's germline CDR1 is DFQATT and CDR2 SNEGSKA (reference sequence). CDR3 sequence: CSATPRVGSYNEQFF. CDR3 coding DNA: TGCAGTGCCACACCTAGGGTTGGTTCCTACAATGAGCAGTTCTTC.

V is TRBV28 and J is TRBJ2-5; 8 bases align to TRBD1. Trimming removed 5 bases from V and 4 bases from J; junction bases left unmatched: 9. The CDR3 contains 15 residues. Per the germline V gene, CDR1 is MDHEN and CDR2 is SYDVKM. CDR3 nucleotide sequence: TGTGCCAGCAGTAGCAACCAGGGGGCTCTAGAGACCCAGTACTTC. Its protein product is CASSSNQGALETQYF.

This chain links TRBV7-9 with TRBJ2-7; D might be TRBD2 (5 bases). The CDR3 runs to 14 residues. V was pared by 4 bases and J by 3 bases, with 13 bases between. CDR1 is SEHNR and CDR2 is FQNEAQ in the germline V gene (reference sequence). CDR3 nucleotide sequence: TGTGCCAGCAGCTCCACAAGGCGGGTCTACGAGCAGTACGTC. Its protein is CASSSTRRVYEQYV.

CDR3 sequence reads: CASIKGGVWNQPQHF. CDR3 coding DNA: TGTGCCAGCATTAAAGGGGGTGTGTGGAATCAGCCCCAGCATTTT. The chain has TRBV12-3 or TRBV12-4 and TRBJ1-5; D may be TRBD1 (6 bases). V was pared by 7 bases and J by 4 bases, with 17 bases between. CDR3 size: 15 residues.

The V gene is TRBV29-1, the J gene TRBJ1-5; a possible D gene is TRBD1 (5 bases). The CDR3 totals 14 residues. V gave up 7 bases and J gave up 2 bases, with 15 bases separating them. Germline V gene lookup returns CDR1 SQVTM and CDR2 ANQGSEA. DNA of the CDR3: TGCAGCGCCAGTGAGGGGCTCGGCAATCAGCCCCAGCATTTT. Protein sequence: CSASEGLGNQPQHF.

Only a few counts were recorded for this clonotype. This chain connects TRBV12-3 or TRBV12-4 to TRBJ2-2, with a possible D match to TRBD1 (5 bases). Trimming pared 3 bases from V and 1 base from J, leaving 9 bases between. The CDR3 covers 15 residues. The CDR3: CASSFAGMNTGELFF. The CDR3 DNA is TGTGCCAGCAGTTTTGCAGGGATGAACACCGGGGAGCTGTTTTTT.

The chain recombines TRBV29-1 with TRBJ1-4; 7 bases agree with TRBD1. The CDR3 runs 13 residues. Germline trimming cut 7 bases from V and 8 bases from J; bases unmatched to any gene: 10. From germline, CDR1 is SQVTM and CDR2 ANQGSEA. The CDR3 nucleotides read TGCAGCGCTCTGACAGGGTCAGAAGAAAAACTGTTTTTT. Its protein product is CSALTGSEEKLFF.

V is TRBV12-3 or TRBV12-4 and J is TRBJ2-4, with D possibly being TRBD1 or TRBD2 (6 bases each). The V end was cut by 2 bases, the J end by 4 bases, with 9 bases between. The CDR3 is made up of 14 amino acids. The CDR3 here is CASSLRGGKNIQYF. CDR3 bases: TGTGCCAGCAGTTTACGAGGGGGGAAAAACATTCAGTACTTC.

V gene TRBV7-2 combines with J gene TRBJ2-6, with unresolved D. The CDR3 totals 16 residues. Trimming took off 4 bases at V and 2 bases at J, with 12 bases between the two ends. CDR1 is SGHTA and CDR2 is FQGNSA in the germline V gene. In nucleotides, the CDR3 is TGTGCCAGCAGCTCCGCCCGAGGCGCTGGGGCCAACGTCCTGACTTTC. Amino acid sequence: CASSSARGAGANVLTF. The full variable domain, completed using reference TRBV7-2 and TRBJ2-6, is GAGVSQSPSNKVTEKGKDVELRCDPISGHTALYWYRQSLGQGLEFLIYFQGNSAPDKSGLPSDRFSAERTGGSVSTLTIQRTQQEDSAVYLCASSSARGAGANVLTFGAGSRLTVL.

This clonotype was counted only a few times. The V gene is TRBV12-3 or TRBV12-4, the J gene TRBJ2-3; TRBD1 matches at 8 bases. The trim removed 8 bases at V and 12 bases at J, leaving 13 bases unmatched. The CDR3 sequence is 13 residues long. CDR3 DNA sequence: TGTGCCAGCCGCACGGTCGGACAGGGAAGTCAGTATTTT. Its protein product is CASRTVGQGSQYF.

This rearrangement joins TRBV5-8 to TRBJ1-1; possibly TRBD1 for D (6 bases). The CDR3 is made up of 18 amino acids. V was shortened by 3 bases and J by 1 base, with 22 bases between the two germline ends. Per germline, CDR1 SGHTS and CDR2 YDEGEE. The CDR3 here is CASSSGGGFGLKNTEAFF. DNA of the CDR3: TGTGCCAGCAGCTCCGGTGGGGGCTTTGGGCTGAAGAACACTGAAGCTTTCTTT.

The CDR3 bases are TGCGCCAGCAGCCCACCGGGACTAGCGGGGGGAGGCACAGATACGCAGTATTTT. Translated: CASSPPGLAGGGTDTQYF. V usage is TRBV5-1 and J usage is TRBJ2-3; TRBD2 matches at 15 bases. The CDR3 loop spans 18 amino acids. The V gene end was trimmed by 4 bases and the J gene end by 1 base; junction bases not matched to a gene: 7. Looked up from germline, CDR1 is SGHRS and CDR2 is YFSETQ.